One T cell receptor beta chain is described in this entry. The target antigen is unknown. These data originate in a study of coeliac disease. Overall study context: Each coeliac patient was active, refractory type I, or diet-controlled. High-resolution HLA typing was lacking; TRBV7-2 bias was queried instead. Study results and caveats: Of coeliac lamina propria samples, about 55% of the 18 held published gliadin-specific TRB sequences, versus 1 of 6 controls. Active celiac intraepithelial and lamina propria samples had lower TRB and TRG clonality than control samples.

TCRdb's table, derived via immunoSEQ multiplex PCR, lists solely in-frame clones and lacks some. The data hold about 1,300 clones, with roughly two thirds observed a single time. The CDR3 is made up of 17 amino acids. CDR1 is SGHAT, CDR2 FQDESV, per germline (reference sequence). Trimming cost V 2 bases and J 4 bases; bases outside gene matches: 9. Sample: lamina propria lymphocytes from the gut. This TCR came from a woman aged 40 to 50 with celiac disease on a gluten-free diet, and with hypertension. This chain joins TRBV11-1 and TRBJ2-2, with 8 bases lining up with TRBD2. CDR3 in amino acids: CASSLSEERGFTGELFF. In DNA, the CDR3 is TGTGCCAGCAGCTTAAGTGAGGAGCGGGGGTTCACCGGGGAGCTGTTTTTT.